The 8 T cell receptor beta chains presented below share a single source sample, sequenced in a study of regulatory T cells in long-lasting Graves disease. Time point denoted: newly diagnosed GD, antithyroid drugs for less than 3 months. The TCR library was made from RNA that had been extracted from PBMCs in TRIzol. Building the TCR beta libraries relied on iRepertoire HTBI primers, and CDR3 regions underwent Arm-PCR. TCRdb passed the multiplex PCR reads through MiXCR, listing each CDR3 protein once. The sample includes around 400,000 distinct CDR3 sequences, approximately 15% of them seen just once. A further study also used this sample, focusing on T cells in Graves' hyperthyroidism and ophthalmopathy.

Material: peripheral blood mononuclear cells (PBMCs), obtained at new diagnosis, from a patient treated with antithyroid drugs. The receptor source for this set is a woman aged 40 to 50 with Graves disease.

This clonotype came up many times. V usage is TRBV27 and J usage is TRBJ2-1; either TRBD1 or TRBD2 may fit D (5 bases each). Trimming stripped 10 bases from V and 6 bases from J, with 16 bases between. This CDR3 contains 13 residues. Germline-derived CDR1 and CDR2 are MNHEY and SMNVEV (reference sequence). The CDR3 loop is CATQGESANEQFF. CDR3 sequence (DNA): TGTGCCACCCAAGGGGAGTCTGCCAATGAGCAGTTCTTC.

V is TRBV5-1 and J is TRBJ2-1, with TRBD2 identical over 8 bases. The CDR3 runs to 14 residues. The J segment lost 8 bases and the V segment lost 3 bases, leaving 7 bases of the junction unmatched. Germline V gene lookup returns CDR1 SGHRS and CDR2 YFSETQ. The CDR3 DNA follows: TGCGCCAGCAGCTCCGGGGGGGGGGCTGATGAGCAGTTCTTC. This encodes CASSSGGGADEQFF.

Concerning this clonotype itself: This is likely a read error, given that the CDR3 carries no conserved phenylalanine or tryptophan at its end. The J gene is TRBJ2-1, the V gene TRBV4-2, with 8 positions matching TRBD2. The CDR3 has 16 residues. V shed 1 base, J shed 6 bases, and the junction held 8 bases outside the gene matches. Germline values: CDR1 LGHNA, CDR2 YNFKEQ. CDR3 DNA sequence: TGTGCCAGCAGCCAAGCAGGGACTAGTTTGGGCAATGAGCAGTTCTTG. Encoded protein: CASSQAGTSLGNEQFL.

This clonotype turned up a few times. The gene calls are TRBV14 and TRBJ2-1; D is unresolved. The CDR3 spans 14 residues. Trimming cost V 1 base and J 3 bases, with 7 bases left between them. Germline V gene sequence: CDR1 SGHDN, CDR2 FVKESK. Here the CDR3 reads CASSQVGYYNEQFF. The CDR3 DNA follows: TGTGCCAGCAGCCAAGTAGGATACTACAATGAGCAGTTCTTC.

There are a few counts of this clonotype. This chain connects TRBV28 to TRBJ2-7; 10 bases are shared with TRBD2. The CDR3 length is 16 residues. After removal of 6 bases from V and 2 bases from J, the junction contained 10 bases not matched to a gene. The germline V gene encodes CDR1 MDHEN and CDR2 SYDVKM. The CDR3 region is CASRSELAGSTYEQYF. DNA of the CDR3: TGTGCCAGCAGAAGTGAACTAGCGGGATCCACCTACGAGCAGTACTTC.

This clonotype was observed a few times. The chain employs TRBV29-1 and TRBJ1-1; maybe TRBD1 (6 bases). Trimming took off 6 bases at V and 4 bases at J, with 18 bases between the two ends. Germline-derived CDR1 and CDR2 are SQVTM and ANQGSEA. The CDR3 is 14 residues long. CDR3 in DNA: TGCAGCGTCCTACTCCGTGGGGGGGCCACTGAAGCTTTCTTT. Residues: CSVLLRGGATEAFF.

This clonotype was seen repeatedly, ten times or more. This rearrangement joins TRBV7-9 to TRBJ2-1, with 9 nucleotides matching TRBD2. There are 14 residues in the CDR3. V lost 10 bases, J lost 6 bases, and 10 bases stayed unmatched. The germline V gene encodes CDR1 SEHNR and CDR2 FQNEAQ (reference sequence). CDR3 coding DNA: TGTGCCACAAAAGCGGGAGGAATCTCCAATGAGCAGTTCTTC. Residues: CATKAGGISNEQFF.

This clonotype was counted at least ten times. The chain couples TRBV24-1 to TRBJ2-1, with TRBD1 identical over 7 bases. The V and J ends lost 3 bases and 5 bases, in that order; junction bases with no gene match: 9. The length of the CDR3 is 16 residues. Germline lookup yields CDR1 KGHDR and CDR2 SFDVKD. The CDR3 is CATSDPLVGTDNEQFF. The CDR3 DNA reads as TGTGCCACCAGTGATCCACTGGTTGGGACAGACAATGAGCAGTTCTTC.